This is a list of T cell receptor beta chains from one sample in a study of shared clonotypes between healthy human individuals. Generated by immunoSEQ multiplex PCR, the TCRdb table keeps only in-frame clones and is missing some. This sample yields roughly 2.2 million clones, of which around 93% are seen a single time; approximately 0.4% belongs to the top ten. Source material: naive CD4+ T cells from PBMCs. These receptors all stem from a man aged 18 to 29 in good health. Some clones in this sample may be carry-over from other donors' samples. Both conserved end residues are part of each CDR3. A D gene is named only where the DNA matches it firmly. Not every row has a clone size; where given, it reads once, few, many or a size class.

clone_size: NA; j_call: TRBJ2-6; v_call: TRBV18; d_call: NA; cdr3_nt: TGTGCCAGCTCACCACCCCCTGGGGCCAACGTCCTGACTTTC; cdr3_aa: CASSPPPGANVLTF
clone_size: NA; j_call: TRBJ2-1; v_call: TRBV18; d_call: TRBD2; cdr3_nt: TGTGCCAGCTCCGGACTAGCGGGAGATGAGCAGTTCTTC; cdr3_aa: CASSGLAGDEQFF
clone_size: NA; j_call: TRBJ2-2; v_call: TRBV7-2; d_call: NA; cdr3_nt: TGTGCCAGCAGCCCGGGGTTTCCCGGGGAGCTGTTTTTT; cdr3_aa: CASSPGFPGELFF
clone_size: NA; j_call: TRBJ2-1; v_call: TRBV19; d_call: NA; cdr3_nt: TGTGCCAGTAGTATATTTCGCAGGGGAAGGGTTGGAAATGAGCAGTTCTTC; cdr3_aa: CASSIFRRGRVGNEQFF
clone_size: NA; j_call: TRBJ2-7; v_call: TRBV27; d_call: NA; cdr3_nt: TGTGCCAGCAGTCCCCGGTGGAGGGATCCCTACGAGCAGTACTTC; cdr3_aa: CASSPRWRDPYEQYF
clone_size: NA; j_call: TRBJ2-7; v_call: TRBV5-1; d_call: NA; cdr3_nt: TGCGCCAGCAGCCCACGGCTAGGTAGCTACGAGCAGTACTTC; cdr3_aa: CASSPRLGSYEQYF
clone_size: NA; j_call: TRBJ1-1; v_call: TRBV7-9; d_call: NA; cdr3_nt: TGTGCCAGCAGCTCCCCGGGACCGCTGAACACTGAAGCTTTCTTT; cdr3_aa: CASSSPGPLNTEAFF
clone_size: NA; j_call: TRBJ2-4; v_call: TRBV7-2; d_call: NA; cdr3_nt: TGTGCCAGCAGCTTAGAGGGGGGCAGGGGGAACATTCAGTACTTC; cdr3_aa: CASSLEGGRGNIQYF
clone_size: NA; j_call: TRBJ2-2; v_call: TRBV6-4; d_call: TRBD1; cdr3_nt: TGTGCCAGCAGTGTTACAGGGGGAGCGAACACCGGGGAGCTGTTTTTT; cdr3_aa: CASSVTGGANTGELFF
clone_size: NA; j_call: TRBJ2-7; v_call: TRBV5-1; d_call: TRBD1; cdr3_nt: TGCGCCAGCAGCCTACCCGGGACAGGGAGTTCTGAGCAGTACTTC; cdr3_aa: CASSLPGTGSSEQYF
clone_size: NA; j_call: TRBJ2-1; v_call: TRBV5-6; d_call: NA; cdr3_nt: TGTGCCAGCAGCTTGGAGGGCAGGGGATGGGTTGAGCAGTTCTTC; cdr3_aa: CASSLEGRGWVEQFF
clone_size: NA; j_call: TRBJ2-2; v_call: TRBV27; d_call: NA; cdr3_nt: TGTGCCAGCAGGGACTTGTCGAACACCGGGGAGCTGTTTTTT; cdr3_aa: CASRDLSNTGELFF
clone_size: NA; j_call: TRBJ2-7; v_call: TRBV10-3; d_call: TRBD2; cdr3_nt: TGTGCCATCATGTTGGGGACTAGCGGGACTGAAACCTACGAGCAGTACTTC; cdr3_aa: CAIMLGTSGTETYEQYF
clone_size: once; j_call: TRBJ2-1; v_call: TRBV7-2; d_call: TRBD2; cdr3_nt: TGTGCCAGCAGCACCCGAACTAGCGGCTGGGGCCATGAGCAGTTCTTC; cdr3_aa: CASSTRTSGWGHEQFF
clone_size: NA; j_call: TRBJ1-5; v_call: TRBV9; d_call: NA; cdr3_nt: TGTGCCAGCAGCCCGACGACCGATTATAGCAATCAGCCCCAGCATTTT; cdr3_aa: CASSPTTDYSNQPQHF
clone_size: NA; j_call: TRBJ2-2; v_call: TRBV5-1; d_call: NA; cdr3_nt: TGCGCCAGCAGCTGGGGAGAATTTCCCGGGGAGCTGTTTTTT; cdr3_aa: CASSWGEFPGELFF
clone_size: NA; j_call: TRBJ1-4; v_call: TRBV7-9; d_call: NA; cdr3_nt: TGTGCCAGCAGCTTAGCTGGGGCGGAGATGGGGGAAAAACTGTTTTTT; cdr3_aa: CASSLAGAEMGEKLFF
clone_size: NA; j_call: TRBJ2-1; v_call: TRBV6-5; d_call: TRBD1; cdr3_nt: TGTGCCAGCAGTTACGCGGGACAGGGGGGAGGCAATGAGCAGTTCTTC; cdr3_aa: CASSYAGQGGGNEQFF
clone_size: NA; j_call: TRBJ2-1; v_call: TRBV7-6; d_call: TRBD2; cdr3_nt: TGTGCCAGCAGGTCGCTAGCGGGGAACAATGAGCAGTTCTTC; cdr3_aa: CASRSLAGNNEQFF
clone_size: NA; j_call: TRBJ2-7; v_call: TRBV11-2; d_call: NA; cdr3_nt: TGTGCCAGCAGCCGTAAGCGGACAGGCGGGGTATTGACGGGGCAGTACTTC; cdr3_aa: CASSRKRTGGVLTGQYF
clone_size: NA; j_call: TRBJ2-1; v_call: TRBV5-1; d_call: NA; cdr3_nt: TGCGCCAGCAGCCCCAGGGGTCCCGCCTACAATGAGCAGTTCTTC; cdr3_aa: CASSPRGPAYNEQFF
clone_size: NA; j_call: TRBJ2-1; v_call: TRBV6-6; d_call: NA; cdr3_nt: TGTGCCAGCAGCCCGACCGGGAATGAGCAGTTCTTC; cdr3_aa: CASSPTGNEQFF
clone_size: NA; j_call: TRBJ2-3; v_call: TRBV7-3; d_call: TRBD2; cdr3_nt: TGTGCCAGCAGCTTACGCCCAGCGGGAGGCCTCAAAGATACGCAGTATTTT; cdr3_aa: CASSLRPAGGLKDTQYF
clone_size: NA; j_call: TRBJ2-7; v_call: TRBV7-2; d_call: TRBD2; cdr3_nt: TGTGCCAGCAGCTTCAGACTAGCGGGGACCTACGAGCAGTACTTC; cdr3_aa: CASSFRLAGTYEQYF
clone_size: NA; j_call: TRBJ1-1; v_call: TRBV5-4; d_call: TRBD1; cdr3_nt: TGTGCCAGCAGCGTTAACAGACAGGGAAACACTGAAGCTTTCTTT; cdr3_aa: CASSVNRQGNTEAFF
clone_size: NA; j_call: TRBJ1-1; v_call: TRBV7-2; d_call: NA; cdr3_nt: TGTGCCAGCAGGCGGCAGGGTGTCACTGAAGCTTTCTTT; cdr3_aa: CASRRQGVTEAFF
clone_size: NA; j_call: TRBJ2-3; v_call: TRBV5-1; d_call: NA; cdr3_nt: TGCGCCAGCAGCCCTGAAGGAACAGATACGCAGTATTTT; cdr3_aa: CASSPEGTDTQYF
clone_size: NA; j_call: TRBJ1-3; v_call: TRBV28; d_call: NA; cdr3_nt: TGTGCCAGCAATGACTACAGGGACGCGAAAGGAAACACCATATATTTT; cdr3_aa: CASNDYRDAKGNTIYF
clone_size: NA; j_call: TRBJ1-5; v_call: TRBV6-1; d_call: NA; cdr3_nt: TGTGCCAGCAGTGAATCGGGGGAATCGGAAGGGTATCAGCCCCAGCATTTT; cdr3_aa: CASSESGESEGYQPQHF
clone_size: NA; j_call: TRBJ2-1; v_call: TRBV7-7; d_call: TRBD2; cdr3_nt: TGTGCCAGCAGCCCCGGGGGGGATGCGAATGAGCAGTTCTTC; cdr3_aa: CASSPGGDANEQFF
clone_size: NA; j_call: TRBJ1-4; v_call: TRBV7-2; d_call: TRBD1; cdr3_nt: TGTGCCAGCAGCTCGCGGGACAGGAAAGAAAAACTGTTTTTT; cdr3_aa: CASSSRDRKEKLFF
clone_size: once; j_call: TRBJ2-1; v_call: TRBV28; d_call: TRBD2; cdr3_nt: TGTGCCAGCAGTCCCAGGACTAGCGGGGGGACGAGCTCCTACAATGAGCAGTTCTTC; cdr3_aa: CASSPRTSGGTSSYNEQFF
clone_size: NA; j_call: TRBJ2-5; v_call: TRBV27; d_call: NA; cdr3_nt: TGTGCCAGCAGTTTATCGACGGGGCGGGAGACCCAGTACTTC; cdr3_aa: CASSLSTGRETQYF
clone_size: NA; j_call: TRBJ2-1; v_call: TRBV2; d_call: TRBD1; cdr3_nt: TGTGCCAGCAGCGACCGGGACAGGGCTAACAATGAGCAGTTCTTC; cdr3_aa: CASSDRDRANNEQFF
clone_size: NA; j_call: TRBJ1-4; v_call: TRBV28; d_call: NA; cdr3_nt: TGTGCCAGCAGCGGGGCAGGGGTATGGGAAAAACTGTTTTTT; cdr3_aa: CASSGAGVWEKLFF
clone_size: NA; j_call: TRBJ1-2; v_call: TRBV7-3; d_call: NA; cdr3_nt: TGTGCCAGCAGGGCCGGGACGGGACATGGCTACACCTTC; cdr3_aa: CASRAGTGHGYTF
clone_size: NA; j_call: TRBJ2-4; v_call: TRBV4-1; d_call: TRBD1; cdr3_nt: TGCGCCAGCAGCCGGCCGAGCCGAACCGACAGGGGAAACATTCAGTACTTC; cdr3_aa: CASSRPSRTDRGNIQYF